Listed here are 4 T cell receptor beta chains from one sample, sequenced in a study of blood T cell repertoires in COVID-19. Only in-frame clones appear in the TCRdb table, and some are missing; sequencing was by immunoSEQ multiplex PCR. The sample lists about 50,000 clones, 90% occurring once. Sequencing used peripheral blood. The receptor set was obtained from a human donor in a cohort sampled during active COVID-19.

The chain combines TRBV9 with TRBJ2-7, with TRBD2 identical over 8 bases. Germline lookup yields CDR1 SGDLS and CDR2 YYNGEE. The CDR3 length is 16 residues. Trimming cost V 0 bases and J 6 bases; bases outside gene matches: 11. CDR3 in amino acids: CASSVGEGTRVSEQYF. The CDR3 DNA reads TGTGCCAGCAGCGTAGGAGAGGGGACTAGGGTCTCCGAGCAGTACTTC.

This chain connects TRBV7-3 to TRBJ2-1; the D gene is possibly TRBD2 (6 bases). Trimming cost V 7 bases and J 7 bases, with 17 bases left between them. This CDR3 is 14 amino acids long. From germline, CDR1 is SGHTA and CDR2 FQGTGA. CDR3 in amino acids: CASTPHSGSNEQFF. The CDR3, as DNA: TGTGCCAGCACCCCCCACTCCGGGAGTAATGAGCAGTTCTTC.

V is TRBV10-2 and J is TRBJ1-2, with 7 bases aligning to TRBD1. The ends lost 4 bases at V and 5 bases at J; junction bases unmatched: 4. Germline V CDR1 and CDR2: WSHSY, SAAADI. The CDR3 sequence is 13 residues long. The CDR3 is CASSANRGYGYTF. CDR3 DNA sequence: TGCGCCAGCAGTGCCAACAGGGGTTATGGCTACACCTTC.

CDR3 sequence: CASSLGTGGTEAFF. The DNA of the CDR3 is TGCGCCAGCAGCTTGGGAACAGGGGGCACTGAAGCTTTCTTT. The chain combines TRBV5-1 with TRBJ1-1; the match to TRBD1 covers 8 bases. There are 14 residues in the CDR3. J was trimmed by 4 bases and V by 0 bases; bases with no gene match: 2. Germline values: CDR1 SGHRS, CDR2 YFSETQ.